This TCR beta chain was observed in a study of T cells after yellow fever vaccination. Ten or more counts support this clonotype. Trimming left V 3 bases short and J 1 base short, with 12 bases between. CDR1 is SGHTA and CDR2 is FQGNSA in the germline V gene. The CDR3 has 15 amino acids. TCRdb re-analysed the 5' RACE reads in MiXCR, keeping a single row per CDR3 protein. The sample records about 69,000 distinct CDR3 sequences, approximately 5.9% being singletons. This specimen consisted of CD4+ T cells sorted from PBMCs, obtained around 14 days after the first yellow fever vaccination. The receptor was isolated from a man aged 18 to 30 who received the YFV17D yellow fever vaccine. V and J are TRBV7-2 and TRBJ1-2; D perhaps matches TRBD1 (5 bases). CDR3 sequence reads: CASSLGRVYNYGYTF. CDR3 in DNA: TGTGCCAGCAGCTTGGGCAGGGTTTATAACTATGGCTACACCTTC.